The source of this TCR beta chain is a study of blood T cell repertoires in COVID-19. On the study more broadly: The United States, Italy and Spain provided the acute and convalescent COVID-19 samples. T cells, B-cell-depleted T cells, or PBMCs supplied cDNA or gDNA.

Some clones are missing from TCRdb's copy, which holds only in-frame ones; the method was immunoSEQ multiplex PCR. The sample records about 240,000 clones, roughly 87% being singletons. Sequenced input: peripheral blood. This sequence was found in a man in his 60s who had recovered from COVID-19.

The CDR3 DNA reads as TGTGCCAGCAGTAGGCAGGGTGATCAGCCCCAGCATTTT. Protein: CASSRQGDQPQHF. V usage is TRBV6-5 and J usage is TRBJ1-5; D may be TRBD1 (5 bases). This CDR3 has 13 residues. CDR1 is MNHEY, CDR2 SVGAGI, per germline. V dropped 5 bases and J dropped 5 bases, with 10 bases sitting between them.